The clone carrying this T cell receptor (beta chain) was observed many times. The data belong to a study of T-cell reconstitution after alpha-beta-depleted transplantation in children. The TCRbeta library incorporated unique molecular identifiers. TCRdb recomputed calls from the PCR reads with MiXCR, one row per CDR3 protein. The sample records about 190,000 distinct CDR3 sequences, about 6.4% being singletons. CDR3 length: 15 amino acids. CDR1 is LNHNV, CDR2 YYDKDF, per germline (reference sequence). Trimming took off 0 bases at V and 4 bases at J, with 12 bases between the two ends. This material consisted of PBMCs from the stem cell graft donor, taken from the stem cell graft. The rearrangement joins TRBV15 to TRBJ1-1; the D gene is possibly TRBD1 (6 bases). This sequence was found in a human donor who donated a stem cell graft to a child with Wiskott-Aldrich syndrome. CDR3 nucleotide sequence: TGTGCCACCAGCAGAGATATCGGGGGCGGCACTGAAGCTTTCTTT. This encodes CATSRDIGGGTEAFF.